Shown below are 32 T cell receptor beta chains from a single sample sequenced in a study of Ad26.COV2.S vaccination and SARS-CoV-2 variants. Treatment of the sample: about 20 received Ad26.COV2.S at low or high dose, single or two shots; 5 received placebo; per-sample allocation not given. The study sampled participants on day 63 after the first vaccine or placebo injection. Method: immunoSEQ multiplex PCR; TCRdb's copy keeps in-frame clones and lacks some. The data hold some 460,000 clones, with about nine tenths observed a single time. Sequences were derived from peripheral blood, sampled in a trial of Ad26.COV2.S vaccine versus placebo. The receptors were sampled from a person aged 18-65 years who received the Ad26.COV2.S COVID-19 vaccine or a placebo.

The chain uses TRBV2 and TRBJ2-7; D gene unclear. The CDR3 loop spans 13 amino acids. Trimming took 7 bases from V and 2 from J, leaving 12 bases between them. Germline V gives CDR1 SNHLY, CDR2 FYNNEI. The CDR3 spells CASTFTGTYEQYF. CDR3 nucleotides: TGTGCCAGCACTTTTACGGGCACCTACGAGCAGTACTTC. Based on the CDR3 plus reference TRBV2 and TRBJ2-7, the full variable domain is EPEVTQTPSHQVTQMGQEVILRCVPISNHLYFYWYRQILGQKVEFLVSFYNNEISEKSEIFDDQFSVERPDGSNFTLKIRSTKLEDSAMYFCASTFTGTYEQYFGPGTRLTVT.

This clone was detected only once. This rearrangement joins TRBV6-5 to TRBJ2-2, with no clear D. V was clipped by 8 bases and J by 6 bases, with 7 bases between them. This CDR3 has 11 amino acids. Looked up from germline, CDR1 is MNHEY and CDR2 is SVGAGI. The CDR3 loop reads CASFGSGELFF. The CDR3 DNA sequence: TGTGCCAGCTTTGGGTCCGGGGAGCTGTTTTTT.

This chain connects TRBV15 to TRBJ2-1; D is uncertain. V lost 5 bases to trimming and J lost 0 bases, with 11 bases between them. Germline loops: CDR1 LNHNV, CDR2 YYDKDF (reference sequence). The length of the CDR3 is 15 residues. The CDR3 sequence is CATSPRFSSYNEQFF. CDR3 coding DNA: TGTGCCACCAGCCCCCGCTTTAGCTCCTACAATGAGCAGTTCTTC.

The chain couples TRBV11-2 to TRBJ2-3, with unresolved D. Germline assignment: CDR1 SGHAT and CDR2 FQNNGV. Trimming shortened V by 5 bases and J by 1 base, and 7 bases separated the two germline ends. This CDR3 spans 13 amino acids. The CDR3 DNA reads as TGTGCCAGCAGCCCCGGACGCACAGATACGCAGTATTTT. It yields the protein CASSPGRTDTQYF.

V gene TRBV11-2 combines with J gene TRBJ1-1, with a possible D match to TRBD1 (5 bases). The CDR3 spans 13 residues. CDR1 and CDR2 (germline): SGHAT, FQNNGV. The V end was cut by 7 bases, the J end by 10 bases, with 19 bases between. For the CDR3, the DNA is TGTGCCAGCACCCTGGGGGAACCAAGGGCAGCTTTCTTT. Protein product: CASTLGEPRAAFF.

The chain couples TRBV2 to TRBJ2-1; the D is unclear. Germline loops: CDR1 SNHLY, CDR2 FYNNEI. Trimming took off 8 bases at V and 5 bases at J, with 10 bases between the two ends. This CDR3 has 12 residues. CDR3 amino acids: CASDEENNEQFF. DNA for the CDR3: TGTGCCAGCGACGAGGAGAACAATGAGCAGTTCTTC.

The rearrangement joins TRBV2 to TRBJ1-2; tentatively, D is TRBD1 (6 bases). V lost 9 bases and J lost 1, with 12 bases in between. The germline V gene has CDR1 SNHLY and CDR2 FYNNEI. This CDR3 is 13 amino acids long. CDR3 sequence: CASGGGLNYGYTF. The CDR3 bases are TGTGCCAGTGGTGGGGGGCTTAACTATGGCTACACCTTC.

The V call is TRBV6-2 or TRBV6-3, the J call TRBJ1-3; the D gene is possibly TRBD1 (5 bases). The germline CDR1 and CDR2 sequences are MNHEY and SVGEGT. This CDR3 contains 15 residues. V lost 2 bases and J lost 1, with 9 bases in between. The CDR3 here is CASSYLRGSGNTIYF. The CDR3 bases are TGTGCCAGCAGTTACCTCCGGGGGTCTGGAAACACCATATATTTT.

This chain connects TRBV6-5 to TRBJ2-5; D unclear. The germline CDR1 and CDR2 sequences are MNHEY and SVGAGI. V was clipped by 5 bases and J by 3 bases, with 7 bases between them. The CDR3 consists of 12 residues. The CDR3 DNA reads TGTGCCAGCAGTCTCTACGAAGAGACCCAGTACTTC. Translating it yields CASSLYEETQYF.

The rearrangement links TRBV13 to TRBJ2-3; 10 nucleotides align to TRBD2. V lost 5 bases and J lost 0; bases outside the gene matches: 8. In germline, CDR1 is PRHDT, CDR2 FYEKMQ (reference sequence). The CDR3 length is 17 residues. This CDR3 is CASSISGRGSSTDTQYF. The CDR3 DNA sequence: TGTGCCAGCAGCATAAGCGGGAGGGGATCTAGCACAGATACGCAGTATTTT.

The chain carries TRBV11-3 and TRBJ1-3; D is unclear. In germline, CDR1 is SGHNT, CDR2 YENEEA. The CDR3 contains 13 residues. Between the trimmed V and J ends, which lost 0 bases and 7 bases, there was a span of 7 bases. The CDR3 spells CASSLEGSNTIYF. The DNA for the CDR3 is TGTGCCAGCAGCTTAGAAGGGAGTAACACCATATATTTT.

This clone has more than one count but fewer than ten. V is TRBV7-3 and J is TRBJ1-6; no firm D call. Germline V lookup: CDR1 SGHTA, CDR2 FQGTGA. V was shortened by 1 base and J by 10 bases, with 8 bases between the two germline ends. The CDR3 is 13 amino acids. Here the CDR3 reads CASSLRRESPLHF. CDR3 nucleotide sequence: TGTGCCAGCAGCTTAAGACGTGAGTCACCCCTCCACTTT.

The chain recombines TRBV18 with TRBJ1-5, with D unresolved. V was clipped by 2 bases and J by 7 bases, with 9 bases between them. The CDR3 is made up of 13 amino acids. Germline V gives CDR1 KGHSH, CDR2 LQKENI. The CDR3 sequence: CASSPSGQQPQHF. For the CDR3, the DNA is TGTGCCAGCTCACCAAGCGGTCAGCAGCCCCAGCATTTT.

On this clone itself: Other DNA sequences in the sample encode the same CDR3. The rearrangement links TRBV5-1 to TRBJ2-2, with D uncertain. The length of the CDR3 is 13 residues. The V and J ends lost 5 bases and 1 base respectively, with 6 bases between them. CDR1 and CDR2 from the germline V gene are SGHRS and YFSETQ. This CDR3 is CASRGQNTGELFF. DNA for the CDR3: TGCGCCAGCAGGGGCCAGAACACCGGGGAGCTGTTTTTT.

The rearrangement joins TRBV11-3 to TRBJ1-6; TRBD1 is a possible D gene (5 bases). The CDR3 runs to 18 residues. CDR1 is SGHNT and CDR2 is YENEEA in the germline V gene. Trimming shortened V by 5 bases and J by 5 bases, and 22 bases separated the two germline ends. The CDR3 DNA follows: TGTGCCAGCAGCCTTAGCATTGGGGACCGCGCGAATAATTCACCCCTCCACTTT. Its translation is CASSLSIGDRANNSPLHF.

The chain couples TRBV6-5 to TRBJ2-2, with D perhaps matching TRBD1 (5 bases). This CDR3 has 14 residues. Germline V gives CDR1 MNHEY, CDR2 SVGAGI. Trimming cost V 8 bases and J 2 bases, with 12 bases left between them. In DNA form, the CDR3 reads TGTGCCAGCGGAACGCAGGGCAACACCGGGGAGCTGTTTTTT. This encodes CASGTQGNTGELFF.

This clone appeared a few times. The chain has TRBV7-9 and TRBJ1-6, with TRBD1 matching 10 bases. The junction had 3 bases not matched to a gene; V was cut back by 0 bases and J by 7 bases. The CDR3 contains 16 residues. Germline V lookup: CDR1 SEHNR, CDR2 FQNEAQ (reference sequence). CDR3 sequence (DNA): TGTGCCAGCAGCTTAGCAGCGGGACAGGGGAATTCACCCCTCCACTTT. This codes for CASSLAAGQGNSPLHF.

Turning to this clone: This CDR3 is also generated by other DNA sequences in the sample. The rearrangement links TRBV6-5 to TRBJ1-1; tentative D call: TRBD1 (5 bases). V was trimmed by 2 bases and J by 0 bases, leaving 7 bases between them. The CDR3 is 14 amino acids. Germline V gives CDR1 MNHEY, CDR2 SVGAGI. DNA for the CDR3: TGTGCCAGCAGTTACCAGGGCCTGAACACTGAAGCTTTCTTT. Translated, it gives CASSYQGLNTEAFF.

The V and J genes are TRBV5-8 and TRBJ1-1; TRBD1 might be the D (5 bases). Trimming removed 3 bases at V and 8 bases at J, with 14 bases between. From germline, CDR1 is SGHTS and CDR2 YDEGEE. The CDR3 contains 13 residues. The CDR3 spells CASSSSGRYEAFF. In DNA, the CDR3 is TGTGCCAGCAGCTCCTCGGGGCGATACGAAGCTTTCTTT.

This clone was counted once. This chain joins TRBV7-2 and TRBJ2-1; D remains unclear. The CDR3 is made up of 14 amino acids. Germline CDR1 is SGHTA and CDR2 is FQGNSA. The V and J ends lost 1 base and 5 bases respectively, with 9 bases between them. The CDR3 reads CASSLELHNNEQFF. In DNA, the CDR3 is TGTGCCAGCAGCTTAGAACTACACAACAATGAGCAGTTCTTC.

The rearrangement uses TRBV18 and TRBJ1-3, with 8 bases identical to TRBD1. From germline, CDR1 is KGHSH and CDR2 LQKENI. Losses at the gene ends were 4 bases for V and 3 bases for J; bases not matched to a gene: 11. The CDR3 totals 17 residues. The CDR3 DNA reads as TGTGCCAGCTCACGCCCCATCAGGGGGCGAGGTGGAAACACCATATATTTT. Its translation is CASSRPIRGRGGNTIYF.

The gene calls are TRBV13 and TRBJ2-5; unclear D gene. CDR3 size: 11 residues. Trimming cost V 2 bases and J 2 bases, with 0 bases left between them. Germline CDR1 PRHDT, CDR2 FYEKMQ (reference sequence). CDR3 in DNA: TGTGCCAGCAGCTTACAAGAGACCCAGTACTTC. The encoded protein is CASSLQETQYF.

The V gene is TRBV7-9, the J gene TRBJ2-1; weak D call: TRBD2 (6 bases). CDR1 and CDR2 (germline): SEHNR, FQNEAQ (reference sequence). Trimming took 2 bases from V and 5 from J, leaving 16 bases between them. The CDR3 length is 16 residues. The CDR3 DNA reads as TGTGCCAGCAGCTTAATAGGGGCCGGGGGAAACAATGAGCAGTTCTTC. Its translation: CASSLIGAGGNNEQFF.

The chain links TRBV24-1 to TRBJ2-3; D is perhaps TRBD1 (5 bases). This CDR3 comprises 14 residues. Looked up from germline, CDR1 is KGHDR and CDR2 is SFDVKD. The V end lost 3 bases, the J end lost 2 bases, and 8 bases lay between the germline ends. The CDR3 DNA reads TGTGCCACCAGTGATCCCAGGGTCACAGATACGCAGTATTTT. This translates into CATSDPRVTDTQYF.

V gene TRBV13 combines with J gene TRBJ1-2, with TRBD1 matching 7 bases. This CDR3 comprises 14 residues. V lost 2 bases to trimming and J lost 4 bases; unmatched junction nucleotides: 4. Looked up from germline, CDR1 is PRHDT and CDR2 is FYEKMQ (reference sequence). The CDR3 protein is CASSLRGGFYGYTF. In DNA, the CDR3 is TGTGCCAGCAGCTTAAGAGGGGGCTTCTATGGCTACACCTTC.

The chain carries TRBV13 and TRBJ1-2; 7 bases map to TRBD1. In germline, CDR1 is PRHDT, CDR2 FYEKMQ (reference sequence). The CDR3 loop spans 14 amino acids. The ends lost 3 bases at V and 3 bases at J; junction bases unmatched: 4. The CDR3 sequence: CASSLGRGYYGYTF. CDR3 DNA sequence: TGTGCCAGCAGCTTGGGCAGGGGGTACTATGGCTACACCTTC.

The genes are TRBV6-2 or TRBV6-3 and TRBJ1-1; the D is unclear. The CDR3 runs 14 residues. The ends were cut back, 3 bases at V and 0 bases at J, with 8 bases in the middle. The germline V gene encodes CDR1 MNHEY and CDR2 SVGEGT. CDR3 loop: CASSYWGLNTEAFF. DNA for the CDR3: TGTGCCAGCAGTTATTGGGGATTGAACACTGAAGCTTTCTTT.

CDR3 sequence (DNA): TGTGCCAGCAGTTTGGTGGAGACCCAGTACTTC. This codes for CASSLVETQYF. The chain joins TRBV28 to TRBJ2-5; the D is unclear. This CDR3 spans 11 amino acids. The germline V gene has CDR1 MDHEN and CDR2 SYDVKM. Trimming cost V 3 bases and J 5 bases, with 4 bases left between them.

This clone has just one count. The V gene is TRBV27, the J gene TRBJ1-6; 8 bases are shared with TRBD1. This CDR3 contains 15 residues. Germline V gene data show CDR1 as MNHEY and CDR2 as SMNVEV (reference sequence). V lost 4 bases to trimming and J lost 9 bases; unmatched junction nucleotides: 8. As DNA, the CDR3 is TGTGCCAGCAGTTGGGGACAGGTCGAAAGTTCACCCCTCCACTTT. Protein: CASSWGQVESSPLHF.

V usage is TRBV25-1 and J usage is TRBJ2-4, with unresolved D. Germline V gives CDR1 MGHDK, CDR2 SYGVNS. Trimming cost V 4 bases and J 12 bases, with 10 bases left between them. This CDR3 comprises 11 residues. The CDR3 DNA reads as TGTGCCAGCAGTGGAGGCAGTTATCAGTACTTC. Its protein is CASSGGSYQYF.

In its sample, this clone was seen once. The CDR3 coding sequence is TGTGCCAGCAGTTTAATTCCGATCTCTGGGGCCAACGTCCTGACTTTC. This gives the protein CASSLIPISGANVLTF. V usage is TRBV27 and J usage is TRBJ2-6; no clear D gene. The CDR3 consists of 16 residues. Per the germline V gene, CDR1 is MNHEY and CDR2 is SMNVEV (reference sequence). V was pared by 2 bases and J by 0 bases, with 8 bases between.

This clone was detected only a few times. The CDR3 DNA sequence: TGCGCCAGCAGCTTGGAATGGGGACAGGGAACTGAAGCTTTCTTT. Its protein is CASSLEWGQGTEAFF. This chain connects TRBV5-1 to TRBJ1-1, with 9 positions matching TRBD1. This CDR3 region has 15 residues. In germline, CDR1 is SGHRS, CDR2 YFSETQ. V was pared by 0 bases and J by 5 bases, with 5 bases of the junction left unmatched. The full variable domain, its missing parts supplied by reference TRBV5-1 and TRBJ1-1, is KAGVTQTPRYLIKTRGQQVTLSCSPISGHRSVSWYQQTPGQGLQFLFEYFSETQRNKGNFPGRFSGRQFSNSRSEMNVSTLELGDSALYLCASSLEWGQGTEAFFGQGTRLTVV.